This T cell receptor beta chain is from a study of T-cell memory formation after mild COVID-19. Study details: For the most part, TCR clusters were specific to one donor.

Germline V CDR1 and CDR2: SGHRS, YFSETQ. This CDR3 is 15 amino acids long. The ends lost 4 bases at V and 6 bases at J; junction bases unmatched: 11. TCRdb fed the 5' RACE reads into MiXCR, producing one record per CDR3 protein. The sample contains around 250,000 distinct CDR3 sequences, about a sixth of which appear only once. Study-level results: Contracting clones from day 15 to 85 had balanced CD4/CD8; later expanders favoured CD4+. Clones which contracted sat mainly in CM and EM if CD4+, and in EMRA if CD8+. Specificity for SARS-CoV-2 was not confirmed among the second-wave clones peaking on day 37.

This clonotype occurred a few times. Its antigen is currently unknown. Sample: PBMCs or a T cell subset sorted from them (not recorded which). This sequence was found in a man aged 18 to 30 who had mild COVID-19 (a few samples of this study predate the infection). Cell type and time point are not known. The gene calls are TRBV5-1 and TRBJ1-2; 8 bases are shared with TRBD1. CDR3 sequence (DNA): TGCGCCAGCAGCGCCGCCGGGACAGGTGGAAATGGCTACACCTTC. Translated, it gives CASSAAGTGGNGYTF.